These 11 T cell receptor beta chains originate from one sample sequenced in a study of T cells in Graves' hyperthyroidism and ophthalmopathy. The source material, RNA transcripts, was used to amplify TCR beta CDR3 regions. The HTBI primer set was used in a first-round RT-PCR of the TCR CDR3. TCRdb reprocessed the multiplex PCR reads via MiXCR and lists one record per CDR3 protein. The data show roughly 250,000 distinct CDR3 sequences, roughly 22% seen once. Sequencing input: blood. Receptor source: a man younger than 45 with Graves' ophthalmopathy.

This clonotype was seen a few times. The chain links TRBV2 to TRBJ2-2; 8 nucleotides align to TRBD2. The V and J ends lost 4 bases and 5 bases, in that order; junction bases with no gene match: 6. This CDR3 has 15 amino acids. The V gene's germline CDR1 is SNHLY and CDR2 FYNNEI. Written as DNA, the CDR3 is TGTGCCAGCAGTGGATGGACTAGCCAGACCGGGGAGCTGTTTTTT. Translation: CASSGWTSQTGELFF.

This clonotype was detected only a few times. J is TRBJ2-1 and V is TRBV27; TRBD1 matches at 7 bases. The CDR3 runs to 17 residues. The ends lost 4 bases at V and 5 bases at J; junction bases unmatched: 14. The germline V gene encodes CDR1 MNHEY and CDR2 SMNVEV (reference sequence). This chain's CDR3 is CASSYLTGAASDNEQFF. In DNA form, the CDR3 reads TGTGCCAGCAGTTACCTAACAGGGGCCGCTTCAGACAATGAGCAGTTCTTC.

This chain links TRBV19 with TRBJ2-5; the D gene could be TRBD1 or TRBD2 (5 bases each). V was pared by 8 bases and J by 0 bases, with 7 bases between. CDR1 is LNHDA and CDR2 is SQIVND in the germline V gene (reference sequence). CDR3 length: 12 amino acids. CDR3 in DNA: TGTGCCAGTCGGGGACACCAAGAGACCCAGTACTTC. Translation: CASRGHQETQYF.

V gene TRBV6-1 combines with J gene TRBJ2-7, with 10 nucleotides matching TRBD2. Germline V lookup: CDR1 MNHNS, CDR2 SASEGT. The CDR3 sequence is 16 residues long. J lost 4 bases, V lost 6 bases, and 12 bases had no gene match. The CDR3 coding sequence is TGTGCCAGCAGCCAAGGGCCAGCGGGAGGGTCATACGAGCAGTACTTC. Protein sequence: CASSQGPAGGSYEQYF.

This clonotype was recorded at least ten times. The chain uses TRBV2 and TRBJ2-3; perhaps TRBD2 as D (6 bases). The CDR3 sequence is 16 residues long. CDR1 and CDR2 from the germline V gene are SNHLY and FYNNEI. The V gene lost 3 bases and the J gene lost 4 bases, with 17 bases spanning the gap. The CDR3 is CASSDLGGRAADTQYF. DNA of the CDR3: TGTGCCAGCAGTGATTTAGGAGGGAGAGCGGCAGATACGCAGTATTTT.

V is TRBV25-1 and J is TRBJ1-1; the D gene is possibly TRBD1 (6 bases). This CDR3 spans 15 amino acids. Germline V gene lookup returns CDR1 MGHDK and CDR2 SYGVNS. V lost 7 bases to trimming and J lost 0 bases, with 15 bases between them. Here the CDR3 DNA reads TGTGCCAGCAATAAAGGAGGGGGATTGAACACTGAAGCTTTCTTT. This gives the protein CASNKGGGLNTEAFF.

The rearrangement uses TRBV7-2 and TRBJ2-6; TRBD1 might be the D (6 bases). This CDR3 is 15 amino acids long. Per the germline V gene, CDR1 is SGHTA and CDR2 is FQGNSA. Trimming cost V 5 bases and J 4 bases, with 12 bases left between them. The CDR3 spells CASSVSGTGANVLTF. CDR3 in DNA: TGTGCCAGCAGCGTCTCAGGGACAGGGGCCAACGTCCTGACTTTC.

This clonotype occurred a few times. The chain links TRBV19 to TRBJ1-5; D is perhaps TRBD1 (5 bases). V lost 4 bases and J 3 bases, leaving 16 bases between the germline ends. The CDR3 sequence is 16 residues long. In germline, CDR1 is LNHDA, CDR2 SQIVND (reference sequence). The CDR3 protein is CASSTLKRGYNQPQHF. In nucleotides, the CDR3 is TGTGCCAGTAGTACGTTAAAACGGGGCTACAATCAGCCCCAGCATTTT.

This clonotype was detected many times. This sequence joins TRBV2 and TRBJ1-5, with unresolved D. CDR3 length equals 14 residues. V was cut by 5 bases and J by 7 bases, with 15 bases left in between. Germline CDR1 and CDR2: SNHLY and FYNNEI. CDR3 in amino acids: CASSRTYSGQPQHF. The CDR3 DNA is TGTGCCAGCAGTCGGACGTACAGTGGGCAGCCCCAGCATTTT.

CDR3 DNA: TGTGCCAGCAGTTACTCGAACAGGGGGCGTATCGAGCAGTACTTC. It codes for CASSYSNRGRIEQYF. The rearrangement joins TRBV6-5 to TRBJ2-7; 9 nucleotides match TRBD1. Germline V gene data show CDR1 as MNHEY and CDR2 as SVGAGI. Trimming at V came to 0 bases and at J to 6 bases, leaving 6 bases not matched to a gene. The length of the CDR3 is 15 residues.

The chain has TRBV28 and TRBJ2-7; TRBD2 aligns across 8 bases. With 6 bases clipped from V and 5 bases from J, the junction kept 9 bases outside the gene matches. Germline CDR1 reads MDHEN; CDR2 reads SYDVKM. The CDR3 has 14 amino acids. The CDR3 nucleotides read TGTGCCAGCAGCCCTCCGGGACTAGGCCACGAGCAGTACTTC. Encoded protein: CASSPPGLGHEQYF.